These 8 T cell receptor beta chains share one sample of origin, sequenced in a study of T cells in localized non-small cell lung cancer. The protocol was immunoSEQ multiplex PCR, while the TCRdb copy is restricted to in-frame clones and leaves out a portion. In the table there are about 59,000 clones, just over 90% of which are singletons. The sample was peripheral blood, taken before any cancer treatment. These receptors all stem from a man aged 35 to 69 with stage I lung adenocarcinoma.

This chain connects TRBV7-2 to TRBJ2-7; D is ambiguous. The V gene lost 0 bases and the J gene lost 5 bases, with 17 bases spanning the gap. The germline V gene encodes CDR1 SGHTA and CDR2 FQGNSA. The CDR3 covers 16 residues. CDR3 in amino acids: CASSLAWSRIIDEQYF. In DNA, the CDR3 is TGTGCCAGCAGCTTAGCATGGTCTAGGATTATCGACGAGCAGTACTTC.

CDR3 loop: CASSWGRREAFF. The CDR3 DNA is TGTGCCAGCAGTTGGGGTAGAAGGGAAGCTTTCTTT. The V and J genes are TRBV28 and TRBJ1-1; D is unclear. Between the trimmed V and J ends, which lost 4 bases and 8 bases, there was a span of 11 bases. From germline, CDR1 is MDHEN and CDR2 SYDVKM. This CDR3 has 12 amino acids.

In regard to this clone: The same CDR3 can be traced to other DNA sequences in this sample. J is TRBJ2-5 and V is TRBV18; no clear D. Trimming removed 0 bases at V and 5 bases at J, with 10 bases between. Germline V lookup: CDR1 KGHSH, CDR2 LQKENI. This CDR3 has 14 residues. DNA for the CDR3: TGTGCCAGCTCACCACCGGGCCAGGCTGAGACCCAGTACTTC. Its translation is CASSPPGQAETQYF.

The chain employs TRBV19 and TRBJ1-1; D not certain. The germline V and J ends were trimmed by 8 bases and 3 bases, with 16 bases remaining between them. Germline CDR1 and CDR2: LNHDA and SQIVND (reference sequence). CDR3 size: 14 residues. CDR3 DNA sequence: TGTGCCAGTTCCACCGCCTTGGGGTACACTGAAGCTTTCTTT. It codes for CASSTALGYTEAFF.

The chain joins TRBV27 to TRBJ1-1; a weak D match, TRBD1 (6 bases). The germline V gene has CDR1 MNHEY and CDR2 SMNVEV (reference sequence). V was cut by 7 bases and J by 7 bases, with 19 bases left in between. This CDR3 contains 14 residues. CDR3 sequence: CASMASGAWGEAFF. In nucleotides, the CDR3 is TGTGCCAGCATGGCGTCAGGGGCATGGGGTGAAGCTTTCTTT.

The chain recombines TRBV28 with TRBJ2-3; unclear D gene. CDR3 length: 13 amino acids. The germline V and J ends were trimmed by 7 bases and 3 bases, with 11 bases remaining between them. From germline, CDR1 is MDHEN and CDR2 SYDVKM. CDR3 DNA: TGTGCCAGCAATATACAGCAAACAGATACGCAGTATTTT. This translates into CASNIQQTDTQYF.

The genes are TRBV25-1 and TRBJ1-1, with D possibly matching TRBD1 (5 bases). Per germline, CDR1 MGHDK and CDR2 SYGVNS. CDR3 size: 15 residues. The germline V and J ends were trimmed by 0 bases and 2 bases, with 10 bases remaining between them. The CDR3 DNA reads TGTGCCAGCAGTGAATATGGGGCGGCTAACACTGAAGCTTTCTTT. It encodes CASSEYGAANTEAFF.

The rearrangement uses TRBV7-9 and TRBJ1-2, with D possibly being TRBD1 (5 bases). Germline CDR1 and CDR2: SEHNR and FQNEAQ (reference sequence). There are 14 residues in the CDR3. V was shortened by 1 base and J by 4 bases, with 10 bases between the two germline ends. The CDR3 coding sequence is TGTGCCAGCAGCTTAGTTTCAGGGATCTATGGCTACACCTTC. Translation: CASSLVSGIYGYTF.